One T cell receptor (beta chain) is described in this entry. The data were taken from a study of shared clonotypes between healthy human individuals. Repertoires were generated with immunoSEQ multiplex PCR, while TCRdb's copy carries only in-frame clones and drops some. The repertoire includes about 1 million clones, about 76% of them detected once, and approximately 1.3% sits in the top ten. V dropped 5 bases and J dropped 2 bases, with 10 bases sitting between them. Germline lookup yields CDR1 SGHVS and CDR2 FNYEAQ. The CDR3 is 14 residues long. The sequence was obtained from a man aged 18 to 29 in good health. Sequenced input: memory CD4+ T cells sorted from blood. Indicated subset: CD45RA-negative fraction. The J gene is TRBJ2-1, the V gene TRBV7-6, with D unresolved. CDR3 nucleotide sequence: TGTGCCAGCAGCCCCCAACATACCTACAATGAGCAGTTCTTC. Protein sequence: CASSPQHTYNEQFF.